This T cell receptor beta chain was found in a study of T cells in Graves' hyperthyroidism and ophthalmopathy. About the study: The authors collected peripheral blood at initial diagnosis, before any treatment.

RNA transcripts yielded amplified TCR beta CDR3 regions. HTBI primers were the set used in a first-round RT-PCR of the TCR CDR3. TCRdb reanalysed the multiplex PCR reads using MiXCR and keeps one entry per CDR3 protein. The sample lists 200,000 to 250,000 distinct CDR3 sequences, roughly 15% seen once, with under 35% in the top ten. V was shortened by 1 base and J by 0 bases, with 7 bases between the two germline ends. The CDR3 is 15 residues long. Germline V lookup: CDR1 SEHNR, CDR2 FQNEAQ (reference sequence). This clonotype was counted ten times or more. This TCR derives from a woman younger than 30 with Graves' ophthalmopathy. Specimen: blood. J is TRBJ2-1 and V is TRBV7-9, with unresolved D. The CDR3: CASSLEMSSYNEQFF. The CDR3 nucleotides read TGTGCCAGCAGCTTAGAAATGAGCTCCTACAATGAGCAGTTCTTC.